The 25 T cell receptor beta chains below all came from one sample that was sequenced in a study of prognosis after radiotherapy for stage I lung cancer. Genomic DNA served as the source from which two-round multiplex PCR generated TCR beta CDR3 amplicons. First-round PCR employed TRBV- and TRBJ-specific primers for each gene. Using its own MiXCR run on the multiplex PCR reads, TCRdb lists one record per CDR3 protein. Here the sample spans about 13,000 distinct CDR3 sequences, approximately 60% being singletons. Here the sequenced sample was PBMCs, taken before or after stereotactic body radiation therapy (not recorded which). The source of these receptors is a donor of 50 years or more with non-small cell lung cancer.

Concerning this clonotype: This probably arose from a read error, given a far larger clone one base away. CDR3: CASSTGTDNQPQHF. The CDR3 DNA reads TGTGCCAGCAGTACAGGGACAGACAATCAGCCCCAGCATTTT. The V gene is TRBV6-8, the J gene TRBJ1-5; 7 nucleotides agree with TRBD1. The germline CDR1 and CDR2 sequences are MNHGY and SAAAGT. V lost 5 bases and J lost 3; bases outside the gene matches: 4. The CDR3 consists of 14 residues.

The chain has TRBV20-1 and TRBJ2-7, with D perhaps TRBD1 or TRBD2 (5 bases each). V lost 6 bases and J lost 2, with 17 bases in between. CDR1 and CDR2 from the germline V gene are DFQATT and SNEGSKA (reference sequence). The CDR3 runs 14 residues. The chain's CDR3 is CSAPRAGSTYEQYF. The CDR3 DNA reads TGCAGTGCCCCTCGAGCAGGGAGCACCTACGAGCAGTACTTC.

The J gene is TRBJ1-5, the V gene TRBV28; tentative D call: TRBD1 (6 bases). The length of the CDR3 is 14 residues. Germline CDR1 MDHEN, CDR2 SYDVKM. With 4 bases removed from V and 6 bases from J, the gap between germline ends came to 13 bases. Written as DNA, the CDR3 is TGTGCCAGCAGTTGGTCAGGGGTCAGTCAGCCCCAGCATTTT. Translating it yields CASSWSGVSQPQHF. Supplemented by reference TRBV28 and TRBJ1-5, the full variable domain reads DVKVTQSSRYLVKRTGEKVFLECVQDMDHENMFWYRQDPGLGLRLIYFSYDVKMKEKGDIPEGYSVSREKKERFSLILESASTNQTSMYLCASSWSGVSQPQHFGDGTRLSIL.

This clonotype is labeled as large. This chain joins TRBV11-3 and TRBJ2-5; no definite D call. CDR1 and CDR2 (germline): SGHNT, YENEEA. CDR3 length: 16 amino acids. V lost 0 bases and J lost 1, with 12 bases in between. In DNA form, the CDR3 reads TGTGCCAGCAGCTTAGAGGGTGCGTCCCTCCAAGAGACCCAGTACTTC. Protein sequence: CASSLEGASLQETQYF. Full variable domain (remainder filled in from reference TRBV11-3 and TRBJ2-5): EAGVVQSPRYKIIEKKQPVAFWCNPISGHNTLYWYLQNLGQGPELLIRYENEEAVDDSQLPKDRFSAERLKGVDSTLKIQPAELGDSAVYLCASSLEGASLQETQYFGPGTRLLVL.

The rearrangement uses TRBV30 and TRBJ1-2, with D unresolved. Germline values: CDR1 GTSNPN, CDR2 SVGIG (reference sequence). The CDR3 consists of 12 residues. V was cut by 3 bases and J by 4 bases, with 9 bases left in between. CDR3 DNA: TGTGCCTGGAGAAGGCTGGCCTATGGCTACACCTTC. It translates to CAWRRLAYGYTF.

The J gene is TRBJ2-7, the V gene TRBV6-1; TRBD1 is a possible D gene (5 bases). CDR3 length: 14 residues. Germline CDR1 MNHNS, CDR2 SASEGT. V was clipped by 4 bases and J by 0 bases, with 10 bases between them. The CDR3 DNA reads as TGTGCCAGCAGTGGCCCACAGGTCTCCTACGAGCAGTACTTC. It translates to CASSGPQVSYEQYF.

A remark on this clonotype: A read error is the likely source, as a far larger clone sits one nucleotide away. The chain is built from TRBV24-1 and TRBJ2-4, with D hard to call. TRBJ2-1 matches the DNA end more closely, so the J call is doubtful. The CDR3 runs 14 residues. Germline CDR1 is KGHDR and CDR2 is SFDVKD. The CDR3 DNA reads TGTGCCACCAGTGACTCCGACCCGACTAATGAGCAGTTCTTC. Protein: CATSDSDPTNEQFF.

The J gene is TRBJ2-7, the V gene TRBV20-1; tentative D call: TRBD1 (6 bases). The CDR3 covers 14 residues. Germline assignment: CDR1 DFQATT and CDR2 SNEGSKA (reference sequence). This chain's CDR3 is CSALPGHGDYEQYF. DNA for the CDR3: TGCAGCGCCCTACCGGGACACGGAGATTACGAGCAGTACTTC.

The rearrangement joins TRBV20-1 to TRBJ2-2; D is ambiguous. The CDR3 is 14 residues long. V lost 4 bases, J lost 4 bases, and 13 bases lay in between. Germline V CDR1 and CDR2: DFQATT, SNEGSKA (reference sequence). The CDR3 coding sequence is TGCAGTGCTATGGCATGGGCAGGCACCGGGGAGCTGTTTTTT. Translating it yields CSAMAWAGTGELFF.

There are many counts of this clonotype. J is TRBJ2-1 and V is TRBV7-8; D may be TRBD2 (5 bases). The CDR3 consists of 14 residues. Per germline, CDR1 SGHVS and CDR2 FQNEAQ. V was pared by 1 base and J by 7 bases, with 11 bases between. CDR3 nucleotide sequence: TGTGCCAGCAGCTTAGACCGGACTGCAAATGAGCAGTTCTTC. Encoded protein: CASSLDRTANEQFF.

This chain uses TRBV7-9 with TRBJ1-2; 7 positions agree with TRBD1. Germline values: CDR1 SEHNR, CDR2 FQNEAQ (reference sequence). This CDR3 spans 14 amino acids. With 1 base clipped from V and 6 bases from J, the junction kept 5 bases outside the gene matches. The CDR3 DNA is TGTGCCAGCAGCTTAGGCGGACAGGCCCATGGCTACACCTTC. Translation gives CASSLGGQAHGYTF. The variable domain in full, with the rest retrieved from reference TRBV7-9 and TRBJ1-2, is DTGVSQNPRHKITKRGQNVTFRCDPISEHNRLYWYRQTLGQGPEFLTYFQNEAQLEKSRLLSDRFSAERPKGSFSTLEIQRTEQGDSAMYLCASSLGGQAHGYTFGSGTRLTVV.

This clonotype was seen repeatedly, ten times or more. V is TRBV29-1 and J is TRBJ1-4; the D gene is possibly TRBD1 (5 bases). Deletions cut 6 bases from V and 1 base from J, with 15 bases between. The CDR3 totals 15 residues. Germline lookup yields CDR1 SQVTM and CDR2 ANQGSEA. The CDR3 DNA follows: TGCAGCGTCTCGCCCGGGGGGGGAACTAATGAAAAACTGTTTTTT. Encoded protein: CSVSPGGGTNEKLFF.

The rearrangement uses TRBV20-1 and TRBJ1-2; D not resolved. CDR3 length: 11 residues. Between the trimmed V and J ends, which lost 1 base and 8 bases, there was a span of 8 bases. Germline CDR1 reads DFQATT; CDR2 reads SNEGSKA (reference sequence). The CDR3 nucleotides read TGCAGTGCTAGAGTACATAACGGCTACACCTTC. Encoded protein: CSARVHNGYTF.

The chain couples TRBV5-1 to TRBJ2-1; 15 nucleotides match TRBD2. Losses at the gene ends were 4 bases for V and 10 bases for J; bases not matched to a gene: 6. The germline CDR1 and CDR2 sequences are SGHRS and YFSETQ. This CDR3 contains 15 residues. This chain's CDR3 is CASSLGTSGRHEQFF. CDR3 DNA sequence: TGCGCCAGCAGCCTCGGGACTAGCGGGAGGCACGAGCAGTTCTTC.

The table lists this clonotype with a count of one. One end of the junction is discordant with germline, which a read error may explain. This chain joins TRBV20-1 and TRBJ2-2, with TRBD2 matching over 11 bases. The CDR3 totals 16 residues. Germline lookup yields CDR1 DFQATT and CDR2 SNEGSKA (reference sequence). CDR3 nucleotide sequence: TGCAGTGCTAGAGTTAGCGGGAGGGCCAGCACCGGGGACCTGTTTTTT. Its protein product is CSARVSGRASTGDLFF.

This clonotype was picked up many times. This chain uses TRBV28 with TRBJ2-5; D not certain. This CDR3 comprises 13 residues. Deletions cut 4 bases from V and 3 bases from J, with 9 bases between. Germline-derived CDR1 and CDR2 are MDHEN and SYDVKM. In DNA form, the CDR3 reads TGTGCCAGCAGTTCATATAGGAAAGAGACCCAGTACTTC. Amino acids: CASSSYRKETQYF.

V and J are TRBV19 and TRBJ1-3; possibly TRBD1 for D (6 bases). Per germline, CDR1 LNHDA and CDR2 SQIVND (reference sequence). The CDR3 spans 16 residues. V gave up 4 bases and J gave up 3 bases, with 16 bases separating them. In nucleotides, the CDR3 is TGTGCCAGTAGTACCCGACAGGCGGGGAATGGAAACACCATATATTTT. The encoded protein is CASSTRQAGNGNTIYF.

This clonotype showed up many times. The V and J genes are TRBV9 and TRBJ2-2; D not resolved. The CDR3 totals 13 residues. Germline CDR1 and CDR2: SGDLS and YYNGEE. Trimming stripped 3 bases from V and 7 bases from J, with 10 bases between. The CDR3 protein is CASSASFSGELFF. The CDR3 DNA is TGTGCCAGCAGCGCCTCGTTCAGCGGGGAGCTGTTTTTT.

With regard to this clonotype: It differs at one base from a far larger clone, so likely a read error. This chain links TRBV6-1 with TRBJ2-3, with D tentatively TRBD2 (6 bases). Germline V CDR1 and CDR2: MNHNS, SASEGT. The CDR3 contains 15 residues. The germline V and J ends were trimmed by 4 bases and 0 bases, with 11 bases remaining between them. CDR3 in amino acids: CASSGTIGSTDTQYF. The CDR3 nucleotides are TGTGCCAGCAGTGGGACTATCGGGAGCACAGATACGCAGTATTTT.

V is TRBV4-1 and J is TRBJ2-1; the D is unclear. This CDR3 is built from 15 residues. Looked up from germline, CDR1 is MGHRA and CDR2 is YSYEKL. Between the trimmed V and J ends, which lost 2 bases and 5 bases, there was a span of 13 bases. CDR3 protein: CASSQSTEGHNEQFF. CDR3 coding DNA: TGCGCCAGCAGCCAAAGCACCGAAGGACACAATGAGCAGTTCTTC.

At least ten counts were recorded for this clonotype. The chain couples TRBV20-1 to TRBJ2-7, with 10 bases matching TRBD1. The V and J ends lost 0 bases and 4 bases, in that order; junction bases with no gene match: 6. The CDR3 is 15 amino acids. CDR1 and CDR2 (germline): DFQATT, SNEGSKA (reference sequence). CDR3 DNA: TGCAGTGCTAGAGACCCGAGGACAGGGGGATACGAGCAGTACTTC. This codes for CSARDPRTGGYEQYF.

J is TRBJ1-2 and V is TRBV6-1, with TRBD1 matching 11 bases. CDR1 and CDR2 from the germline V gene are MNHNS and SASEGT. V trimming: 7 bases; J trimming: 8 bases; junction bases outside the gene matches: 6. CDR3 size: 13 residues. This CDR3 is CASTSGQGDGYTF. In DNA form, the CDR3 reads TGTGCCAGCACCTCGGGACAGGGGGACGGCTACACCTTC.

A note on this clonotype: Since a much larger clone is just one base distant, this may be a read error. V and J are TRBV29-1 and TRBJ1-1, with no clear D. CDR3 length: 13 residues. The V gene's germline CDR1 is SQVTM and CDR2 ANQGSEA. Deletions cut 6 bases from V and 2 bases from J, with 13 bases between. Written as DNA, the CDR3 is TGCAGCGTCATTCGGTGGACCAACACTGAAGCTTTCTTT. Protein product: CSVIRWTNTEAFF. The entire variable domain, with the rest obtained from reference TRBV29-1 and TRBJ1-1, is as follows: SAVISQKPSRDICQRGTSLTIQCQVDSQVTMMFWYRQQPGQSLTLIATANQGSEATYESGFVIDKFPISRPNLTFSTLTVSNMSPEDSSIYLCSVIRWTNTEAFFGQGTRLTVV.

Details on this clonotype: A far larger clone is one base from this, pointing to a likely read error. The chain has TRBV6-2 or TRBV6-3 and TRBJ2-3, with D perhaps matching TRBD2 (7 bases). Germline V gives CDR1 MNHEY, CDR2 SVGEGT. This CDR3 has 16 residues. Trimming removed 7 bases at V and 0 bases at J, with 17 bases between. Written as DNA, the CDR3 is TGTGCCAGCAAGGGGGTGGGAGGGCCTAGCACAGATACGCAGTATTTT. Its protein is CASKGVGGPSTDTQYF.

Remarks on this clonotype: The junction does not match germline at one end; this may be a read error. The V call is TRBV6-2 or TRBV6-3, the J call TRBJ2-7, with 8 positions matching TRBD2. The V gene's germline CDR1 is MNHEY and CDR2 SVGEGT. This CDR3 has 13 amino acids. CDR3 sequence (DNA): TGTGCCAGCAGTTGGACTAGCTCCTACGAGCAGCACTTC. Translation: CASSWTSSYEQHF.